The 12 T cell receptor beta chains below come from one sample, sequenced in a study of breast tumors, draining lymph nodes, adjacent tissues. Samples came from axillary lymph nodes draining the breast cancer. TCRdb recomputed calls from the multiplex PCR reads with MiXCR, one row per CDR3 protein. The sample has over 250,000 distinct CDR3 sequences; 30% are singletons. The sequenced material came from axillary lymph node tissue. The source of these receptors is a female donor with breast cancer. Some clones in this sample may be carry-over from other donors' samples.

This rearrangement joins TRBV29-1 to TRBJ1-1; TRBD1 is a possible D gene (6 bases). This CDR3 comprises 15 residues. V lost 0 bases and J lost 4, with 15 bases in between. Germline V CDR1 and CDR2: SQVTM, ANQGSEA. CDR3 loop: CSVEDSQGSSTEAFF. Here the CDR3 DNA reads TGCAGCGTTGAAGATTCTCAGGGGTCGAGCACTGAAGCTTTCTTT. Full variable domain (outside the CDR3, taken from reference TRBV29-1 and TRBJ1-1): SAVISQKPSRDICQRGTSLTIQCQVDSQVTMMFWYRQQPGQSLTLIATANQGSEATYESGFVIDKFPISRPNLTFSTLTVSNMSPEDSSIYLCSVEDSQGSSTEAFFGQGTRLTVV.

This clonotype was recorded many times. This chain connects TRBV7-2 to TRBJ2-1; TRBD2 matches at 7 bases. Unmatched junction bases numbered 16, after V lost 4 bases and J lost 10 bases. Germline-derived CDR1 and CDR2 are SGHTA and FQGNSA. This CDR3 has 16 amino acids. The CDR3 sequence is CASSWGYGGGEQEQFF. In nucleotides, the CDR3 is TGTGCCAGCAGCTGGGGTTATGGGGGAGGGGAGCAAGAGCAGTTCTTC.

This clonotype was recorded at least ten times. The V and J genes are TRBV11-1 and TRBJ2-2; TRBD2 matches 7 bases. Germline trimming cut 5 bases from V and 7 bases from J; bases unmatched to any gene: 10. The germline V gene encodes CDR1 SGHAT and CDR2 FQDESV (reference sequence). The CDR3 loop spans 15 amino acids. This CDR3 reads CASSPSAGVHGELFF. CDR3 sequence (DNA): TGTGCCAGCAGCCCCAGCGCGGGAGTCCACGGGGAGCTGTTTTTT. The full variable domain, in which reference TRBV11-1 and TRBJ2-2 provide the parts outside the CDR3, is EAEVAQSPRYKITEKSQAVAFWCDPISGHATLYWYRQILGQGPELLVQFQDESVVDDSQLPKDRFSAERLKGVDSTLKIQPAELGDSAMYLCASSPSAGVHGELFFGEGSRLTVL.

The table lists this clonotype with many counts. The chain recombines TRBV6-1 with TRBJ1-5; D unclear. The CDR3 is made up of 15 amino acids. V lost 2 bases and J lost 5, with 13 bases in between. Germline CDR1 reads MNHNS; CDR2 reads SASEGT. CDR3 in DNA: TGTGCCAGCAGTGAAAGTCGGGATAAGGATCAGCCCCAGCATTTT. Residues: CASSESRDKDQPQHF.

The CDR3: CASSGGLAGGRGTDTQYF. The CDR3 nucleotides are TGTGCCAGCAGCGGCGGACTAGCGGGAGGGCGCGGCACAGATACGCAGTATTTT. The rearrangement links TRBV5-4 to TRBJ2-3; 15 bases fit TRBD2. Germline lookup yields CDR1 SGHNT and CDR2 YYREEE (reference sequence). The CDR3 spans 18 residues. With 4 bases clipped from V and 1 base from J, the junction kept 7 bases outside the gene matches.

Remarks on this clonotype: At one of its ends the junction is not consistent with the germline gene, which may arise from a read error. The V gene is TRBV5-1, the J gene TRBJ2-7; maybe TRBD1 (6 bases). CDR1 is SGHRS, CDR2 YFSETQ, per germline. The CDR3 runs to 14 residues. The CDR3 sequence: CASSWVTGPYERYF. CDR3 DNA: TGCGCCAGCAGCTGGGTGACAGGACCCTACGAGCGGTACTTC.

This clonotype was observed many times. This chain joins TRBV20-1 and TRBJ2-5; D may be TRBD1 or TRBD2 (5 bases each). This CDR3 spans 16 amino acids. V gave up 1 base and J gave up 7 bases, with 22 bases separating them. Germline CDR1 reads DFQATT; CDR2 reads SNEGSKA (reference sequence). For the CDR3, the DNA is TGCAGTGCTAGAGCCCTCGGGGCTGCCGGCGGTGGGACCCAGTACTTC. This translates into CSARALGAAGGGTQYF.

As concerns this clonotype: Just one base apart from a much larger clone, this may be a read error. This rearrangement joins TRBV30 to TRBJ1-2; 7 bases fit TRBD1. From germline, CDR1 is GTSNPN and CDR2 SVGIG (reference sequence). The CDR3 is 13 amino acids. CDR3 nucleotide sequence: TGTCCCTCATCTCGGGGACAGACCTATGGCTACACCTTC. Encoded protein: CPSSRGQTYGYTF.

Ten or more counts support this clonotype. J is TRBJ1-2 and V is TRBV29-1; D not certain. V shed 3 bases and J shed 4 bases, with 6 bases lying between them. The CDR3 consists of 11 residues. The germline gives CDR1 SQVTM, CDR2 ANQGSEA. CDR3 in DNA: TGCAGCGTTGACAGTCTCTATGGCTACACCTTC. This codes for CSVDSLYGYTF.

This clonotype was detected many times. This chain links TRBV11-3 with TRBJ2-7; tentative D call: TRBD2 (5 bases). The CDR3 covers 16 residues. V was clipped by 0 bases and J by 5 bases, with 17 bases between them. The germline V gene has CDR1 SGHNT and CDR2 YENEEA. CDR3 in DNA: TGTGCCAGCAGCTTAGAAATGCTTGCCGCGAGGGACGAGCAGTACTTC. It codes for CASSLEMLAARDEQYF.

This clonotype has at least ten counts. J is TRBJ1-2 and V is TRBV7-8, with D possibly matching TRBD1 (5 bases). V gave up 0 bases and J gave up 4 bases, with 12 bases separating them. CDR3 length: 15 residues. Per germline, CDR1 SGHVS and CDR2 FQNEAQ. The CDR3 loop reads CASSLATGPSYGYTF. In nucleotides, the CDR3 is TGTGCCAGCAGCTTAGCTACGGGGCCCAGCTATGGCTACACCTTC.

Concerning this clonotype: With a much larger clone just one base away, this may be a read error. The chain has TRBV20-1 and TRBJ2-7; unclear D gene. CDR1 is DFQATT, CDR2 SNEGSKA, per germline (reference sequence). There are 11 residues in the CDR3. DNA of the CDR3: TGCAGTGCTAGAGTGAGCTACGAGCAGTGCTTC. Its translation: CSARVSYEQCF.